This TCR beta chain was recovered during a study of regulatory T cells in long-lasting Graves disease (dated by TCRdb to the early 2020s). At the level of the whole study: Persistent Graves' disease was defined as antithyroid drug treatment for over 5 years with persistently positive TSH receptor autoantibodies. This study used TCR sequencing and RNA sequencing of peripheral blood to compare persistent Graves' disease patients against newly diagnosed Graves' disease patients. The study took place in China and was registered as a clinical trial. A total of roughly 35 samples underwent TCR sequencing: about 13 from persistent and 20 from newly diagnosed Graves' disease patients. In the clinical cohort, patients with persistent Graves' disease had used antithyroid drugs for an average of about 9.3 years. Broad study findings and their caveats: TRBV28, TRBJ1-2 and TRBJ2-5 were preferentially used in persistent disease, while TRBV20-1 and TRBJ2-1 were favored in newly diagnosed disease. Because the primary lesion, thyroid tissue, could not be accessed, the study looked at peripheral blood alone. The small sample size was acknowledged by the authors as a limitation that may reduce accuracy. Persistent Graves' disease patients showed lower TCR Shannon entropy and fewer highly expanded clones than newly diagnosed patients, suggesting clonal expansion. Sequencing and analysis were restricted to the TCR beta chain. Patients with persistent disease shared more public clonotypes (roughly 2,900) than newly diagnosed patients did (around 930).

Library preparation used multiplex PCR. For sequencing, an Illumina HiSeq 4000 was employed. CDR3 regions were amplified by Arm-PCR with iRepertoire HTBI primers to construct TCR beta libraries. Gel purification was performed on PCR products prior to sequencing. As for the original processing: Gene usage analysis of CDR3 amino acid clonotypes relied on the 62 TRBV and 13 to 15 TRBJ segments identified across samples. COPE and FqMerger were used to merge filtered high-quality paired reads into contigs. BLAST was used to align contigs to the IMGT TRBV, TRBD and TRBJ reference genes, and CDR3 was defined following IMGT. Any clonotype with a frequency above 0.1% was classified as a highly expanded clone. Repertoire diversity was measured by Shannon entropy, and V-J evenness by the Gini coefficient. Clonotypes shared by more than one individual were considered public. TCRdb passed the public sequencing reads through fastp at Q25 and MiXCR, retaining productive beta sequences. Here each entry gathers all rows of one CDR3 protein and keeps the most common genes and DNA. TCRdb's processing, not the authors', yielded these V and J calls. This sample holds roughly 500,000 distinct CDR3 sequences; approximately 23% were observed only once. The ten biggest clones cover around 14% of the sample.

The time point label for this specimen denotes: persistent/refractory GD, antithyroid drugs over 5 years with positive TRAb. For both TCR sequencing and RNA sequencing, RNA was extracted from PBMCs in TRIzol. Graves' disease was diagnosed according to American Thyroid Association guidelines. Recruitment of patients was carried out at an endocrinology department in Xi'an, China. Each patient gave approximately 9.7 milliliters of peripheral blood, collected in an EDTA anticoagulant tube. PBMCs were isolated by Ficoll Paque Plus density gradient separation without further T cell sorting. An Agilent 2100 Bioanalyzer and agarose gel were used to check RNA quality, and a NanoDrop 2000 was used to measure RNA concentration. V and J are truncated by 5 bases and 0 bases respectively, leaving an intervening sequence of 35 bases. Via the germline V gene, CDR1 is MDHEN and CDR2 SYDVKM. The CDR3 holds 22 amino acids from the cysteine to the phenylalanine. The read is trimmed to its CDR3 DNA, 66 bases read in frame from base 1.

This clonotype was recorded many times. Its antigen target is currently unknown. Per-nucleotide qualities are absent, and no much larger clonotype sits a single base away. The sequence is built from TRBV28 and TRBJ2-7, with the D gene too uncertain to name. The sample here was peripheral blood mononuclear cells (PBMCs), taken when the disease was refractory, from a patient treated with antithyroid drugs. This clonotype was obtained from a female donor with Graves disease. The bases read TGTGCCAGCAGTCTCCCCCGTTGGACCCAGCGCTACGGTCGTTTATCCTCCTACGAGCAGTACTTC. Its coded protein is CASSLPRWTQRYGRLSSYEQYF. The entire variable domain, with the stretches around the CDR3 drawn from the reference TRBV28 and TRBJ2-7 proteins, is DVKVTQSSRYLVKRTGEKVFLECVQDMDHENMFWYRQDPGLGLRLIYFSYDVKMKEKGDIPEGYSVSREKKERFSLILESASTNQTSMYLCASSLPRWTQRYGRLSSYEQYFGPGTRLTVT.